The 13 T cell receptor beta chains below all came from one sample that was sequenced in a study of blood T cell repertoires in COVID-19. Data came from immunoSEQ multiplex PCR; TCRdb stores just in-frame clones and leaves some out. The sample yields approximately 260,000 clones, 85% to 90% seen once. The sequenced material came from peripheral blood. Receptors were obtained from a woman in her sixties with COVID-19, enrolled during active disease.

Written as DNA, the CDR3 is TGTGCCAGCAGCTCATACCGACTACGGGGGGTCTACGAGCAGTACTTC. Protein sequence: CASSSYRLRGVYEQYF. The V call is TRBV11-2, the J call TRBJ2-7; 7 nucleotides match TRBD2. V lost 4 bases and J lost 3; bases outside the gene matches: 12. The CDR3 runs 16 residues. From germline, CDR1 is SGHAT and CDR2 FQNNGV.

The chain links TRBV25-1 to TRBJ1-2; D uncertain. Germline V CDR1 and CDR2: MGHDK, SYGVNS. Trimming cost V 3 bases and J 7 bases, with 18 bases left between them. The CDR3 has 15 residues. The CDR3 nucleotides are TGTGCCAGCAGTGACGGGAGTACCCTAACTACTGGCTACACCTTC. Protein: CASSDGSTLTTGYTF.

The chain couples TRBV5-6 to TRBJ1-5; D perhaps matches TRBD1 (5 bases). With 0 bases removed from V and 6 bases from J, the gap between germline ends came to 10 bases. From germline, CDR1 is SGHDT and CDR2 YYEEEE. The CDR3 covers 14 residues. This CDR3 reads CASSLGDGGQPQHF. DNA of the CDR3: TGTGCCAGCAGCTTGGGGGACGGGGGTCAGCCCCAGCATTTT. The variable domain in full, with the rest retrieved from reference TRBV5-6 and TRBJ1-5, is DAGVTQSPTHLIKTRGQQVTLRCSPKSGHDTVSWYQQALGQGPQFIFQYYEEEERQRGNFPDRFSGHQFPNYSSELNVNALLLGDSALYLCASSLGDGGQPQHFGDGTRLSIL.

The V and J genes are TRBV5-1 and TRBJ2-1; no firm D call. Trimming pared 4 bases from V and 1 base from J, leaving 12 bases between. The length of the CDR3 is 15 residues. Germline lookup yields CDR1 SGHRS and CDR2 YFSETQ. The CDR3 protein is CASSRSGPSYNEQFF. Written as DNA, the CDR3 is TGCGCCAGCAGCAGGTCGGGTCCTTCCTACAATGAGCAGTTCTTC.

With regard to this clone: Lacking the conserved final phenylalanine or tryptophan, this CDR3 likely reflects a read error. The chain joins TRBV14 to TRBJ2-7; possible D gene TRBD2, 5 bases. Trimming took 0 bases from V and 1 from J, leaving 16 bases between them. Germline CDR1 SGHDN, CDR2 FVKESK. The CDR3 has 17 residues. The CDR3 DNA follows: TGTGCCAGCAGCCAAGATCACCGGGGAGCTTGGTCCTACGAGCAGTACCTC. Protein sequence: CASSQDHRGAWSYEQYL.

The chain uses TRBV6-5 and TRBJ1-2; D might be TRBD1 (6 bases). Trimming stripped 4 bases from V and 1 base from J, with 16 bases between. CDR1 is MNHEY, CDR2 SVGAGI, per germline. This CDR3 is built from 16 residues. CDR3 coding DNA: TGTGCCAGCAGTTTCTACGGGACACCCCATAACTATGGCTACACCTTC. Encoded protein: CASSFYGTPHNYGYTF.

V and J are TRBV5-6 and TRBJ1-5, with D possibly being TRBD1 (5 bases). The CDR3 has 14 residues. Germline V lookup: CDR1 SGHDT, CDR2 YYEEEE. The germline V and J ends were trimmed by 0 bases and 3 bases, with 7 bases remaining between them. CDR3 in amino acids: CASSLGQINQPQHF. CDR3 sequence (DNA): TGTGCCAGCAGCTTGGGACAGATCAATCAGCCCCAGCATTTT. The entire variable domain, with the rest obtained from reference TRBV5-6 and TRBJ1-5, is as follows: DAGVTQSPTHLIKTRGQQVTLRCSPKSGHDTVSWYQQALGQGPQFIFQYYEEEERQRGNFPDRFSGHQFPNYSSELNVNALLLGDSALYLCASSLGQINQPQHFGDGTRLSIL.

The rearrangement links TRBV6-4 to TRBJ1-5; 7 bases match TRBD1. V shed 9 bases, J shed 0 bases, and the junction held 5 bases outside the gene matches. Germline loops: CDR1 MRHNA, CDR2 SNTAGT. The CDR3 runs 14 residues. CDR3 DNA: TGTGCCAGGATGGGACAGTTTAGCAATCAGCCCCAGCATTTT. Amino acid sequence: CARMGQFSNQPQHF.

This clone came up a few times. The chain is built from TRBV7-9 and TRBJ1-1, with TRBD1 matching over 8 bases. From germline, CDR1 is SEHNR and CDR2 FQNEAQ (reference sequence). The CDR3 is made up of 16 amino acids. Trimming removed 5 bases from V and 1 base from J; junction bases left unmatched: 9. The CDR3 DNA sequence: TGTGCCAGCAGCCTAAGGCTTGGACAGGGGAACACTGAAGCTTTCTTT. This translates into CASSLRLGQGNTEAFF.

The rearrangement uses TRBV6-5 and TRBJ1-6; D unclear. This CDR3 has 14 residues. Trimming removed 6 bases at V and 11 bases at J, with 17 bases between. Germline V lookup: CDR1 MNHEY, CDR2 SVGAGI. The CDR3 region is CASRDEKGGAPLHF. In DNA form, the CDR3 reads TGTGCCAGCAGGGACGAGAAGGGAGGAGCACCCCTCCACTTT.

The chain uses TRBV19 and TRBJ2-5; 7 nucleotides align to TRBD1. J was trimmed by 4 bases and V by 5 bases; bases with no gene match: 4. The V gene's germline CDR1 is LNHDA and CDR2 SQIVND (reference sequence). There are 13 residues in the CDR3. For the CDR3, the DNA is TGTGCCAGTAGTGTCAACAGGGGAGAGACCCAGTACTTC. Amino acid sequence: CASSVNRGETQYF.

This chain uses TRBV3-1 (or the pseudogene TRBV3-2) with TRBJ1-5; the D is unclear. The CDR3 runs 14 residues. V dropped 5 bases and J dropped 2 bases, with 10 bases sitting between them. Looked up from germline, CDR1 is LGHDT and CDR2 is YNNKEL (reference sequence). The CDR3 region has the DNA TGTGCCAGCAGCACCGCAGTGGGCAATCAGCCCCAGCATTTT. Protein sequence: CASSTAVGNQPQHF.

The chain couples TRBV10-3 to TRBJ2-1; D may be TRBD1 (6 bases). Trimming took 9 bases from V and 8 from J, leaving 20 bases between them. The CDR3 totals 14 residues. Per germline, CDR1 ENHRY and CDR2 SYGVKD. The CDR3 DNA sequence: TGTGCCATTGGGGGTATGGGGGCTGTCGATGAGCAGTTCTTC. Translated, it gives CAIGGMGAVDEQFF.